The T cell receptor (beta chain) under discussion was sequenced for a study of blood T cells in healthy people across ages. There are a few counts of this clonotype. Its cognate antigen is unknown. General study results and limits: The long-lived group displayed more naive CD4+ cells, plus higher diversity, than the aged donors did.

A sample-barcoded 5' primer and a J-beta primer mix were used in a second PCR of roughly 7 to 12 cycles. TCRdb used MiXCR to reprocess the 5' RACE reads, holding one entry per CDR3 protein. The sample has about 1,400,000 distinct CDR3 sequences, about 40% seen once; the top ten hold under 8%. This CDR3 is 15 amino acids long. Trimming took off 1 base at V and 1 base at J, with 11 bases between the two ends. In germline, CDR1 is SGHTA, CDR2 FQGNSA. The clonotype was recovered from a woman younger than 35 in good health. The chain couples TRBV7-2 to TRBJ2-7; D gene uncertain. Sample: blood. The CDR3 sequence is CASSLEVSLSYEQYF. The CDR3 nucleotides read TGTGCCAGCAGCTTAGAAGTAAGTTTATCCTACGAGCAGTACTTC.